This T cell receptor (beta chain) was observed in a study of response to subunit inactivated influenza vaccine. V was trimmed by 3 bases and J by 9 bases, leaving 12 bases between them. This CDR3 is built from 12 residues. The germline V gene encodes CDR1 SQVTM and CDR2 ANQGSEA. TCRdb ran MiXCR on the RT-PCR reads and lists one entry per CDR3 protein. The data hold roughly 500,000 distinct CDR3 sequences, with about 15% observed a single time. This clonotype was counted only a few times. Antigen: not known. Study results and caveats: Authors suggested each seasonal flu vaccination may recruit only limited numbers of new T cells.

This TCR derives from a man aged 45 to 75 who received an inactivated influenza vaccine. The rearrangement uses TRBV29-1 and TRBJ2-1; weak D call: TRBD1 (5 bases). This sample comprised CD4+ T cells sorted from PBMCs, obtained less than 25 months after vaccination. The CDR3 protein is CSVDQGSGEQFF. CDR3 DNA sequence: TGCAGCGTTGATCAGGGTTCGGGTGAGCAGTTCTTC.